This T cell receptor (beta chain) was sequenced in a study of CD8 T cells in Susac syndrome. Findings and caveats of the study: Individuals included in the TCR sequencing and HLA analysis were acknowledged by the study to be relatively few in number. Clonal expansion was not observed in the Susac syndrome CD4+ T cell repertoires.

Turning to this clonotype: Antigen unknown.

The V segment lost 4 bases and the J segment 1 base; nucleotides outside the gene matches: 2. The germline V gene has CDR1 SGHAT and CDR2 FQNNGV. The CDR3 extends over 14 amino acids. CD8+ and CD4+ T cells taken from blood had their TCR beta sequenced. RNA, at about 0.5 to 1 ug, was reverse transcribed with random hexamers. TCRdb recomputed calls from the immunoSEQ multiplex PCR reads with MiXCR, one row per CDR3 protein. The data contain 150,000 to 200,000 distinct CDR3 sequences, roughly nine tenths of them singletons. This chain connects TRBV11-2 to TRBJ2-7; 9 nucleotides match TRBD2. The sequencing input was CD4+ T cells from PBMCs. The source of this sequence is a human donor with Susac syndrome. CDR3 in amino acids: CASSSREGSYEQYF. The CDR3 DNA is TGTGCCAGCAGCTCGCGGGAGGGATCCTACGAGCAGTACTTC.